Below, 29 T cell receptor beta chains from the same sample are listed, as sequenced in a study of T cell responses to AZD1222 COVID-19 vaccine. Some clones are missing from TCRdb's copy, which holds only in-frame ones; the method was immunoSEQ multiplex PCR. This sample has approximately 71,000 clones, with 65% to 80% found just once. The sequencing here drew on peripheral blood, taken on day 0 of AZD1222 vaccination. Receptor source: an adult in good health.

The chain recombines TRBV7-3 with TRBJ1-2; no firm D call. Trimming took 1 base from V and 7 from J, leaving 10 bases between them. The V gene's germline CDR1 is SGHTA and CDR2 FQGTGA. The CDR3 has 13 residues. The CDR3 nucleotides are TGTGCCAGCAGCTTAAGCAGCGGGGTTGGCTACACCTTC. It yields the protein CASSLSSGVGYTF.

A single count supports this clone. The chain has TRBV7-8 and TRBJ1-2; D remains ambiguous. The germline V gene encodes CDR1 SGHVS and CDR2 FQNEAQ. The germline V and J ends were trimmed by 2 bases and 6 bases, with 13 bases remaining between them. CDR3 size: 14 residues. The CDR3 DNA sequence: TGTGCCAGCAGCTTACTAACCTCCGGGGATGGCTACACCTTC. Amino acids: CASSLLTSGDGYTF.

The rearrangement joins TRBV7-2 to TRBJ2-1; D gene uncertain. The germline CDR1 and CDR2 sequences are SGHTA and FQGNSA. V lost 1 base and J 7 bases, leaving 11 bases between the germline ends. The CDR3 extends over 14 amino acids. The CDR3 nucleotides read TGTGCCAGCAGCTTAGGTTTGGCGGAAAATGAGCAGTTCTTC. This sequence encodes CASSLGLAENEQFF.

The CDR3 region is CASSPRDEAEAFF. As DNA, the CDR3 is TGTGCCAGCTCACCTAGGGATGAGGCTGAAGCTTTCTTT. This sequence joins TRBV18 and TRBJ1-1; D is ambiguous. Trimming took 3 bases from V and 6 from J, leaving 11 bases between them. Germline V gives CDR1 KGHSH, CDR2 LQKENI. CDR3 length equals 13 residues.

The chain recombines TRBV6-5 with TRBJ1-1; no clear D gene. V was clipped by 2 bases and J by 0 bases, with 10 bases between them. CDR1 and CDR2 (germline): MNHEY, SVGAGI. This CDR3 has 15 amino acids. In DNA, the CDR3 is TGTGCCAGCAGTTACGGCACAGATCTGAACACTGAAGCTTTCTTT. It translates to CASSYGTDLNTEAFF.

This chain joins TRBV3-1 (or the pseudogene TRBV3-2) and TRBJ1-1; D is undetermined. V lost 0 bases to trimming and J lost 5 bases, with 4 bases between them. The CDR3 runs 12 residues. The V gene's germline CDR1 is LGHDT and CDR2 YNNKEL (reference sequence). The CDR3: CASSQDGTEAFF. The CDR3 DNA reads as TGTGCCAGCAGCCAAGATGGTACTGAAGCTTTCTTT.

The chain uses TRBV4-2 and TRBJ1-6, with no clear D. The CDR3 totals 15 residues. V lost 3 bases, J lost 8 bases, and 14 bases lay in between. Germline CDR1 LGHNA, CDR2 YNFKEQ. CDR3 region: CASSQIVLRDSPLHF. CDR3 coding DNA: TGTGCCAGCAGCCAGATCGTCCTGAGGGATTCACCCCTCCACTTT.

The chain combines TRBV4-1 with TRBJ2-7; D is unclear. The CDR3 extends over 15 amino acids. From germline, CDR1 is MGHRA and CDR2 YSYEKL. The V gene lost 0 bases and the J gene lost 7 bases, with 16 bases spanning the gap. CDR3 sequence (DNA): TGCGCCAGCAGCCAAGATATTTTTAGTTTTGAGGAGCAGTACTTC. As protein: CASSQDIFSFEEQYF.

The chain carries TRBV6-6 and TRBJ1-3; D is uncertain. V lost 4 bases to trimming and J lost 3 bases, with 7 bases between them. Germline V CDR1 and CDR2: MNHNY, SVGAGI (reference sequence). The CDR3 is 13 residues long. The CDR3 coding sequence is TGTGCCAGCAGTTCCCTGGGTGGAAACACCATATATTTT. Translated, it gives CASSSLGGNTIYF.

This chain joins TRBV4-2 and TRBJ2-5; 10 nucleotides align to TRBD2. Looked up from germline, CDR1 is LGHNA and CDR2 is YNFKEQ. There are 16 residues in the CDR3. V trimming: 0 bases; J trimming: 1 base; junction bases outside the gene matches: 2. In nucleotides, the CDR3 is TGTGCCAGCAGCCAAGACGCTAGCGGGGGCCAAGAGACCCAGTACTTC. This codes for CASSQDASGGQETQYF.

This clone was found many times. The chain is built from TRBV7-2 and TRBJ2-1, with D perhaps TRBD2 (6 bases). The V gene lost 5 bases and the J gene lost 4 bases, with 12 bases spanning the gap. CDR1 and CDR2 (germline): SGHTA, FQGNSA. The CDR3 has 14 amino acids. CDR3 in DNA: TGTGCCAGCAGCCCCCCGGGGACTTACAATGAGCAGTTCTTC. The encoded protein is CASSPPGTYNEQFF.

The chain carries TRBV29-1 and TRBJ1-5, with 7 bases aligning to TRBD1. Germline CDR1 is SQVTM and CDR2 is ANQGSEA. The ends lost 5 bases at V and 1 base at J; junction bases unmatched: 5. CDR3 length: 14 residues. The DNA for the CDR3 is TGCAGCGTTCAGGCACAGGGGAGCAATCAGCCCCAGCATTTT. Encoded protein: CSVQAQGSNQPQHF.

This chain joins TRBV3-1 (or the pseudogene TRBV3-2) and TRBJ1-2, with TRBD1 matching over 10 bases. The germline V gene encodes CDR1 LGHDT and CDR2 YNNKEL (reference sequence). The CDR3 spans 14 residues. V dropped 4 bases and J dropped 7; count of bases not matched to a gene: 6. Here the CDR3 DNA reads TGTGCCAGCAGCCCCCGGGACAGGGGAGGTGGCTACACCTTC. Residues: CASSPRDRGGGYTF.

This sequence joins TRBV5-1 and TRBJ2-5; TRBD2 aligns across 14 bases. Germline V CDR1 and CDR2: SGHRS, YFSETQ. Losses at the gene ends were 5 bases for V and 2 bases for J; bases not matched to a gene: 8. This CDR3 is 17 amino acids long. The CDR3 nucleotides are TGCGCCAGCAGTTTTGGACTAGCGGGGGGTAGGCAAGAGACCCAGTACTTC. It specifies CASSFGLAGGRQETQYF.

The J gene is TRBJ1-5, the V gene TRBV11-2, with 7 bases identical to TRBD1. Germline V CDR1 and CDR2: SGHAT, FQNNGV. There are 15 residues in the CDR3. The trim removed 3 bases at V and 1 base at J, leaving 3 bases unmatched. CDR3 nucleotides: TGTGCCAGCAGCTTCTCAGGGGGAAGCAATCAGCCCCAGCATTTT. Translated, it gives CASSFSGGSNQPQHF.

The chain couples TRBV27 to TRBJ2-3; no firm D call. V lost 3 bases to trimming and J lost 6 bases, with 10 bases between them. Germline CDR1 and CDR2: MNHEY and SMNVEV (reference sequence). This CDR3 spans 13 amino acids. This CDR3 is CASSLARFDTQYF. The DNA for the CDR3 is TGTGCCAGCAGTTTGGCGAGGTTCGATACGCAGTATTTT.

In DNA form, the CDR3 reads TGCGCCAGCAGCGCCCTTGGGACACCTCACTATGGCTACACCTTC. Amino acids: CASSALGTPHYGYTF. The genes are TRBV10-1 and TRBJ1-2; TRBD1 might be the D (6 bases). The CDR3 consists of 15 residues. Germline CDR1 WNHNN, CDR2 SYGVQD (reference sequence). Trimming took 6 bases from V and 3 from J, leaving 17 bases between them.

J is TRBJ2-1 and V is TRBV24-1; 10 bases agree with TRBD1. Trimming at V came to 10 bases and at J to 7 bases, leaving 12 bases not matched to a gene. CDR1 and CDR2 from the germline V gene are KGHDR and SFDVKD. The CDR3 has 15 amino acids. CDR3: CATSADRGYGNEQFF. CDR3 nucleotides: TGTGCCACGTCAGCGGACAGGGGGTATGGTAATGAGCAGTTCTTC.

The chain joins TRBV5-1 to TRBJ1-1; D remains unclear. Trimming cost V 1 base and J 1 base, with 8 bases left between them. The CDR3 is 14 residues long. Germline lookup yields CDR1 SGHRS and CDR2 YFSETQ. The CDR3 loop is CASSLRKPNTEAFF. The CDR3 bases are TGCGCCAGCAGCTTGCGGAAACCGAACACTGAAGCTTTCTTT.

V and J are TRBV3-1 (or the pseudogene TRBV3-2) and TRBJ1-5; D is uncertain. Trimming removed 0 bases from V and 3 bases from J, with 9 bases in between. CDR1 and CDR2 (germline): LGHDT, YNNKEL (reference sequence). CDR3 length: 15 residues. The CDR3 loop reads CASSQDPGNNQPQHF. For the CDR3, the DNA is TGTGCCAGCAGCCAAGATCCGGGGAACAATCAGCCCCAGCATTTT.

V is TRBV7-9 and J is TRBJ1-3; perhaps TRBD1 as D (5 bases). V was shortened by 6 bases and J by 4 bases, with 10 bases between the two germline ends. Per germline, CDR1 SEHNR and CDR2 FQNEAQ (reference sequence). The CDR3 runs to 13 residues. As DNA, the CDR3 is TGTGCCAGCAGTTCGAGGGGAGGAAACACCATATATTTT. Translation: CASSSRGGNTIYF.

The chain carries TRBV5-1 and TRBJ1-1; TRBD1 aligns across 7 bases. Germline V gene lookup returns CDR1 SGHRS and CDR2 YFSETQ. The CDR3 consists of 15 residues. Trimming removed 4 bases from V and 0 bases from J; junction bases left unmatched: 6. CDR3: CASSQEQGLNTEAFF. DNA for the CDR3: TGCGCCAGCAGCCAGGAACAGGGGCTGAACACTGAAGCTTTCTTT.

The chain uses TRBV5-5 and TRBJ2-3; TRBD2 agrees at 9 bases. The CDR3 spans 16 residues. V trimming: 4 bases; J trimming: 0 bases; junction bases outside the gene matches: 6. The V gene's germline CDR1 is SGHKS and CDR2 YYEKEE (reference sequence). CDR3 nucleotide sequence: TGTGCCAGCAGCAGGGGGACTAGCCCTAGCACAGATACGCAGTATTTT. Protein product: CASSRGTSPSTDTQYF. Full variable domain (missing parts from reference TRBV5-5 and TRBJ2-3): DAGVTQSPTHLIKTRGQQVTLRCSPISGHKSVSWYQQVLGQGPQFIFQYYEKEERGRGNFPDRFSARQFPNYSSELNVNALLLGDSALYLCASSRGTSPSTDTQYFGPGTRLTVL.

V is TRBV18 and J is TRBJ1-2, with 9 bases fitting TRBD1. Germline assignment: CDR1 KGHSH and CDR2 LQKENI. The CDR3 totals 15 residues. Trimming cost V 5 bases and J 0 bases; bases outside gene matches: 4. CDR3 coding DNA: TGTGCCAGCTCATGGACAGGGGAAACTAACTATGGCTACACCTTC. Protein sequence: CASSWTGETNYGYTF. The full variable domain, rest sourced from reference TRBV18 and TRBJ1-2, is NAGVMQNPRHLVRRRGQEARLRCSPMKGHSHVYWYRQLPEEGLKFMVYLQKENIIDESGMPKERFSAEFPKEGPSILRIQQVVRGDSAAYFCASSWTGETNYGYTFGSGTRLTVV.

DNA of the CDR3: TGTGCCAGCAGAACAGGGTCGGATTCACCCCTCCACTTT. This codes for CASRTGSDSPLHF. The chain has TRBV6-5 and TRBJ1-6; D perhaps matches TRBD1 (6 bases). The CDR3 is made up of 13 amino acids. Germline V gene sequence: CDR1 MNHEY, CDR2 SVGAGI. Between the trimmed V and J ends, which lost 6 bases and 8 bases, there was a span of 11 bases.

The rearrangement uses TRBV30 and TRBJ2-1; D unresolved. Trimming took 0 bases from V and 8 from J, leaving 14 bases between them. Germline V lookup: CDR1 GTSNPN, CDR2 SVGIG (reference sequence). CDR3 length: 14 amino acids. The CDR3 spells CAWSVVAQGDEQFF. Here the CDR3 DNA reads TGTGCCTGGAGTGTGGTAGCTCAAGGCGATGAGCAGTTCTTC.

The V gene is TRBV5-1, the J gene TRBJ2-3; D is ambiguous. Germline V gene lookup returns CDR1 SGHRS and CDR2 YFSETQ. The CDR3 length is 12 residues. Between the trimmed V and J ends, which lost 1 base and 3 bases, there was a span of 3 bases. DNA of the CDR3: TGCGCCAGCAGCTTGACAACAGATACGCAGTATTTT. Translating gives CASSLTTDTQYF.

V gene TRBV30 combines with J gene TRBJ1-4, with D unclear. CDR3 size: 13 residues. CDR1 and CDR2 (germline): GTSNPN, SVGIG (reference sequence). Trimming removed 1 base at V and 0 bases at J, with 3 bases between. This CDR3 reads CAWSESTNEKLFF. DNA of the CDR3: TGTGCCTGGAGTGAGTCAACTAATGAAAAACTGTTTTTT.

This clone was detected once. The chain combines TRBV4-1 with TRBJ2-1; 7 bases are shared with TRBD1. The CDR3 has 16 residues. V trimming: 0 bases; J trimming: 5 bases; junction bases outside the gene matches: 7. The V gene's germline CDR1 is MGHRA and CDR2 YSYEKL. The CDR3 DNA follows: TGCGCCAGCAGCCAAGATTACTTGAGGGGGCACAATGAGCAGTTCTTC. It yields the protein CASSQDYLRGHNEQFF.